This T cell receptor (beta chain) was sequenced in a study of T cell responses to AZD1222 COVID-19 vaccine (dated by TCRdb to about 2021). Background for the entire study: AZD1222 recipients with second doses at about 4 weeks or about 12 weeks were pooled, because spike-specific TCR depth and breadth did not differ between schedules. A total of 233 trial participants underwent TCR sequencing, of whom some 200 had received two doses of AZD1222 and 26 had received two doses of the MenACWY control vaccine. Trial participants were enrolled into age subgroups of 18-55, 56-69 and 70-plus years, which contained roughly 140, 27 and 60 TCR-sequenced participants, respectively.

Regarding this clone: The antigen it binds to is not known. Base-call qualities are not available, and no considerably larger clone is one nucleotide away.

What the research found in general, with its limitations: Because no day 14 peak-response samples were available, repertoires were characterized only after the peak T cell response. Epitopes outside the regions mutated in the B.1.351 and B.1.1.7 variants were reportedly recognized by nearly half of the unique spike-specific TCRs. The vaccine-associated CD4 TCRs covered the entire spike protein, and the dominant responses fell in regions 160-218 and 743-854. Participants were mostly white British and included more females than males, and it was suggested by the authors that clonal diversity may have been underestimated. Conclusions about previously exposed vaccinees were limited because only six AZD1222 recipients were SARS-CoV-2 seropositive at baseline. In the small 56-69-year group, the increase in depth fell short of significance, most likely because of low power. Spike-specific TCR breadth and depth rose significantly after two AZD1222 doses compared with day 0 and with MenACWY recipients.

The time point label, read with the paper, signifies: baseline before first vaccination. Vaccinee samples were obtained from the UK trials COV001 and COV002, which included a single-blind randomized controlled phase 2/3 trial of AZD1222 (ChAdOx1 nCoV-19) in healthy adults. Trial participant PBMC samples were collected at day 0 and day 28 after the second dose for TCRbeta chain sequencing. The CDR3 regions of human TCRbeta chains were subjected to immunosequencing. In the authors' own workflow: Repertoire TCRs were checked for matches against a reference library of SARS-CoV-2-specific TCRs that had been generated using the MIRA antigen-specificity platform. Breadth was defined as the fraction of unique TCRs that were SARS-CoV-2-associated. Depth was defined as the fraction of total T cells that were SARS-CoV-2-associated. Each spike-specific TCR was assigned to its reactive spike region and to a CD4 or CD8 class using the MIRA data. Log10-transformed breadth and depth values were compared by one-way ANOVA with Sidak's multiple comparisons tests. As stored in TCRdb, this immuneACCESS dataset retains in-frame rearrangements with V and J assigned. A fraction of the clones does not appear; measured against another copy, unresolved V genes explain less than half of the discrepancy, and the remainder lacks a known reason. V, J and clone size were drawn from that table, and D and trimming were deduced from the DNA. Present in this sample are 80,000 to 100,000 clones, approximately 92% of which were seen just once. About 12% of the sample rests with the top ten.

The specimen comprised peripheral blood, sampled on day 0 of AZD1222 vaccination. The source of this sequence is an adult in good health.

The nucleotides are TGTGCCAGTAGTGACAAGACAGGGCCACGTTTCCGGACTAGGGGCTACACCTTC. Translated, it gives CASSDKTGPRFRTRGYTF. The chain couples TRBV19 to TRBJ1-2, and TRBD1 matches 7 of the central bases. CDR3 length: 18 amino acids, cysteine to phenylalanine. This entry keeps only the CDR3 DNA: 54 bases, framed from base 1. Taken from the germline V gene (reference sequence), the CDR1 and CDR2 loops are LNHDA and SQIVND. V is cut back by 5 bases and J by 8 bases, with 23 bases in the junction unmatched.